What follows are 25 T cell receptor beta chains derived from one specimen sequenced in a study of radiotherapy plus CTLA-4 blockade in lung cancer. Data came from immunoSEQ multiplex PCR; TCRdb stores just in-frame clones and leaves some out. Of around 59,000 clones listed, just over 75% are singletons. The sample was peripheral blood, taken from a patient treated with radiotherapy plus ipilimumab. The receptor source for this set is a human donor with non-small cell lung cancer who had a partial response to radiotherapy plus ipilimumab.

The J gene is TRBJ2-7, the V gene TRBV10-3; weak D call: TRBD1 (6 bases). V was trimmed by 10 bases and J by 1 base, leaving 17 bases between them. This CDR3 comprises 14 residues. Looked up from germline, CDR1 is ENHRY and CDR2 is SYGVKD. The CDR3 is CATHSPGQSYEQYF. The CDR3 coding sequence is TGTGCCACCCACAGCCCAGGACAGTCCTACGAGCAGTACTTC.

J is TRBJ2-3 and V is TRBV25-1; TRBD2 agrees at 10 bases. Germline V gene data show CDR1 as MGHDK and CDR2 as SYGVNS. After removal of 8 bases from V and 0 bases from J, the junction contained 5 bases not matched to a gene. The CDR3 is made up of 15 amino acids. This CDR3 is CASAGLADSTDTQYF. CDR3 coding DNA: TGTGCCAGCGCCGGACTAGCGGATAGCACAGATACGCAGTATTTT.

The J gene is TRBJ1-5, the V gene TRBV28, with no clear D. Trimming left V 5 bases short and J 4 bases short, with 18 bases between. Germline-derived CDR1 and CDR2 are MDHEN and SYDVKM. The CDR3 consists of 16 residues. CDR3 residues: CASSPGNASPNQPQHF. The CDR3 DNA follows: TGTGCCAGCAGTCCCGGGAATGCCTCGCCTAATCAGCCCCAGCATTTT.

The V gene is TRBV18, the J gene TRBJ2-3; D is ambiguous. In germline, CDR1 is KGHSH, CDR2 LQKENI. The CDR3 totals 14 residues. The V and J ends lost 3 bases and 0 bases respectively, with 7 bases between them. The CDR3 reads CASSPEQSTDTQYF. For the CDR3, the DNA is TGTGCCAGCTCACCCGAACAGAGCACAGATACGCAGTATTTT.

The chain links TRBV25-1 to TRBJ1-6; D remains ambiguous. Germline CDR1 MGHDK, CDR2 SYGVNS. The CDR3 has 14 amino acids. Trimming took off 3 bases at V and 10 bases at J, with 13 bases between the two ends. The CDR3 sequence: CASSDWAPGSPLHF. CDR3 DNA: TGTGCCAGCAGTGATTGGGCTCCGGGGTCACCCCTCCACTTT. The variable domain in full, completed from reference TRBV25-1 and TRBJ1-6, reads EADIYQTPRYLVIGTGKKITLECSQTMGHDKMYWYQQDPGMELHLIHYSYGVNSTEKGDLSSESTVSRIRTEHFPLTLESARPSHTSQYLCASSDWAPGSPLHFGNGTRLTVT.

V is TRBV13 and J is TRBJ2-1, with 9 bases matching TRBD1. The CDR3 has 15 amino acids. Germline CDR1 and CDR2: PRHDT and FYEKMQ (reference sequence). J lost 7 bases, V lost 4 bases, and 8 bases had no gene match. The CDR3 region is CASSSPGTGYNEQFF. As DNA, the CDR3 is TGTGCCAGCAGCTCCCCCGGGACAGGGTATAATGAGCAGTTCTTC.

The chain carries TRBV5-1 and TRBJ1-5; TRBD1 matches at 11 bases. V shed 4 bases and J 7 bases; nucleotides not matched to a gene: 4. The V gene's germline CDR1 is SGHRS and CDR2 YFSETQ. The CDR3 length is 14 residues. The DNA for the CDR3 is TGCGCCAGCAGCGAGGGACAGGGGGAGCAGCCCCAGCATTTT. As protein: CASSEGQGEQPQHF.

This chain links TRBV19 with TRBJ1-2, with a possible D match to TRBD1 (5 bases). The CDR3 has 13 residues. Between the trimmed V and J ends, which lost 9 bases and 8 bases, there was a span of 19 bases. Germline V lookup: CDR1 LNHDA, CDR2 SQIVND (reference sequence). CDR3 protein: CASCQRGPWGYTF. DNA of the CDR3: TGTGCCAGCTGCCAGCGGGGCCCTTGGGGCTACACCTTC.

DNA for the CDR3: TGTGCCAGCAGCATGGGACAGGGAACAGGAGAGCAGTACTTC. Its translation: CASSMGQGTGEQYF. The genes are TRBV7-2 and TRBJ2-7; 9 nucleotides agree with TRBD1. CDR1 and CDR2 (germline): SGHTA, FQGNSA. The CDR3 length is 14 residues. The J segment lost 7 bases and the V segment lost 5 bases, leaving 9 bases of the junction unmatched.

This chain links TRBV11-2 with TRBJ1-2; TRBD1 is a possible D gene (5 bases). Germline assignment: CDR1 SGHAT and CDR2 FQNNGV. Trimming stripped 4 bases from V and 4 bases from J, with 16 bases between. This CDR3 region has 15 residues. In DNA, the CDR3 is TGTGCCAGCAGCTCATGGGGCCAGGGTGCCTATGGCTACACCTTC. It specifies CASSSWGQGAYGYTF.

This chain uses TRBV7-9 with TRBJ2-5; 7 nucleotides match TRBD2. Germline V CDR1 and CDR2: SEHNR, FQNEAQ (reference sequence). V trimming: 4 bases; J trimming: 7 bases; junction bases outside the gene matches: 3. This CDR3 is 12 amino acids long. CDR3 DNA: TGTGCCAGCAGCTCCCCGGGGGGGACCCAGTACTTC. The encoded protein is CASSSPGGTQYF.

This clone appeared once. The chain couples TRBV5-4 to TRBJ2-1, with TRBD2 identical over 10 bases. J lost 5 bases, V lost 2 bases, and 4 bases had no gene match. The germline CDR1 and CDR2 sequences are SGHNT and YYREEE (reference sequence). This CDR3 spans 15 amino acids. The CDR3 DNA reads as TGTGCCAGCAGCTTTCTAGCGGGGGACCACAATGAGCAGTTCTTC. It specifies CASSFLAGDHNEQFF. Supplemented by reference TRBV5-4 and TRBJ2-1, the full variable domain reads ETGVTQSPTHLIKTRGQQVTLRCSSQSGHNTVSWYQQALGQGPQFIFQYYREEENGRGNFPPRFSGLQFPNYSSELNVNALELDDSALYLCASSFLAGDHNEQFFGPGTRLTVL.

This clone was recorded a few times. The V gene is TRBV7-9, the J gene TRBJ2-7, with D perhaps TRBD1 (6 bases). Germline CDR1 reads SEHNR; CDR2 reads FQNEAQ (reference sequence). The CDR3 contains 12 residues. V dropped 3 bases and J dropped 6 bases, with 9 bases sitting between them. The CDR3 here is CASSLGAFEQYF. In DNA form, the CDR3 reads TGTGCCAGCAGCTTGGGGGCCTTCGAGCAGTACTTC.

This rearrangement joins TRBV7-2 to TRBJ2-3; 11 bases match TRBD2. The CDR3 totals 15 residues. Trimming took 6 bases from V and 5 from J; bases not matched to a gene: 7. Germline assignment: CDR1 SGHTA and CDR2 FQGNSA. The CDR3 nucleotides are TGTGCCAGCAGTCGTAGCGGGGGGGCTATAGATACGCAGTATTTT. As protein: CASSRSGGAIDTQYF.

This clone was counted a few times. J is TRBJ2-3 and V is TRBV11-3; 7 nucleotides agree with TRBD1. The V gene end was trimmed by 4 bases and the J gene end by 5 bases; junction bases not matched to a gene: 12. The CDR3 contains 16 residues. Per the germline V gene, CDR1 is SGHNT and CDR2 is YENEEA. The CDR3 sequence is CASSSSTGTHGDTQYF. CDR3 coding DNA: TGTGCCAGCAGCTCTTCGACAGGGACGCACGGAGATACGCAGTATTTT.

The CDR3 sequence is CSVWTGVYEQYF. Here the CDR3 DNA reads TGCAGCGTTTGGACAGGGGTCTACGAGCAGTACTTC. The chain links TRBV29-1 to TRBJ2-7; TRBD1 matches at 9 bases. The CDR3 sequence is 12 residues long. V was pared by 5 bases and J by 3 bases, with 2 bases of the junction left unmatched. Germline V CDR1 and CDR2: SQVTM, ANQGSEA.

A single count supports this clone. V is TRBV19 and J is TRBJ1-1; no clear D gene. The CDR3 has 13 residues. Between the trimmed V and J ends, which lost 5 bases and 5 bases, there was a span of 12 bases. The germline V gene has CDR1 LNHDA and CDR2 SQIVND (reference sequence). Written as DNA, the CDR3 is TGTGCCAGTAGTGTCGGGGAGAGGACTGAAGCTTTCTTT. This translates into CASSVGERTEAFF.

J is TRBJ2-7 and V is TRBV9; 12 bases line up with TRBD2. Germline assignment: CDR1 SGDLS and CDR2 YYNGEE. V was clipped by 4 bases and J by 0 bases; unmatched bases: 8. The CDR3 is 17 residues long. This chain's CDR3 is CASSPGLAGQISYEQYF. The CDR3 DNA is TGTGCCAGCAGCCCCGGACTAGCGGGGCAGATCTCCTACGAGCAGTACTTC.

The J gene is TRBJ1-4, the V gene TRBV4-3, with unresolved D. The CDR3 covers 17 residues. The V and J ends lost 0 bases and 8 bases respectively, with 19 bases between them. The germline CDR1 and CDR2 sequences are LGHNA and YSLEER. The CDR3: CASSQDDGGSLREKLFF. In DNA, the CDR3 is TGCGCCAGCAGCCAAGATGATGGAGGCAGCCTGAGGGAAAAACTGTTTTTT.

The chain combines TRBV27 with TRBJ1-5, with D unresolved. Germline CDR1 is MNHEY and CDR2 is SMNVEV (reference sequence). The ends were cut back, 7 bases at V and 9 bases at J, with 19 bases in the middle. The CDR3 length is 14 residues. The CDR3 nucleotides are TGTGCCAGCAACACAAGAGGCGGCGGAGGGCCCCAGCATTTT. Translation: CASNTRGGGGPQHF.

Of note for this clone: The CDR3 ends on some other residue instead of the conserved phenylalanine or tryptophan, so this is likely a read error. The DNA is omitted, as the CDR3 cannot be located on it reliably, and the CDR3 follows TCRdb's listing. V is TRBV10-1 and J is TRBJ1-1; the table's TRBD1 call for D was not verified on the DNA. Germline V gene data show CDR1 as WNHNN and CDR2 as SYGVQD (reference sequence). The CDR3 region is 8 residues in length, termini included. CDR3 region: CASSAGRV.

The chain links TRBV11-2 to TRBJ2-5, with 11 nucleotides matching TRBD1. V was clipped by 5 bases and J by 5 bases; unmatched bases: 7. CDR3 length equals 15 residues. From germline, CDR1 is SGHAT and CDR2 FQNNGV. This CDR3 reads CASSRIGDRGETQYF. In DNA form, the CDR3 reads TGTGCCAGCAGCCGAATAGGGGACAGGGGGGAGACCCAGTACTTC.

The V call is TRBV5-4, the J call TRBJ2-3; 8 bases are a match to TRBD1. V shed 4 bases and J 6 bases; nucleotides not matched to a gene: 7. Germline CDR1 SGHNT, CDR2 YYREEE (reference sequence). The CDR3 covers 14 residues. The CDR3 DNA reads as TGTGCCAGCAGCGCCAGACAGGGGTGGGATACGCAGTATTTT. This gives the protein CASSARQGWDTQYF.

The genes are TRBV28 and TRBJ2-2; D is undetermined. CDR1 and CDR2 from the germline V gene are MDHEN and SYDVKM. The CDR3 has 15 amino acids. The ends were cut back, 1 base at V and 7 bases at J, with 13 bases in the middle. The CDR3 DNA sequence: TGTGCCAGCAGTTTATTCCGCCAGGCAAACGGGGAGCTGTTTTTT. Translated: CASSLFRQANGELFF.

This rearrangement joins TRBV7-9 to TRBJ1-5, with TRBD1 matching 7 bases. The germline V gene encodes CDR1 SEHNR and CDR2 FQNEAQ (reference sequence). After removal of 5 bases from V and 4 bases from J, the junction contained 8 bases not matched to a gene. The CDR3 spans 15 residues. CDR3 protein: CASSPGPTGNQPQHF. The CDR3 region has the DNA TGTGCCAGCAGCCCAGGACCGACAGGGAATCAGCCCCAGCATTTT.